These 26 T cell receptor beta chains share one sample of origin, sequenced in a study of tumor and adjacent non-tumor tissue in lung cancer. Three rounds of nested PCR, following a modified ARM-PCR protocol, produced the TCRbeta library. TCRdb passed the multiplex PCR reads through MiXCR, listing each CDR3 protein once. There are tens of thousands of distinct CDR3 sequences in the sample; roughly two thirds occur only once, and roughly 20% lies in the top ten. This sample's RNA came from whole unsorted tissue. This non-tumor lung sample came from over 3 cm beyond the tumor edge. Sequences were obtained from distant non-tumor lung tissue. The receptor set was obtained from a woman in her forties with non-small cell lung cancer.

In regard to this clonotype: A much larger clone lies a single base off, so this may be a read error. This chain joins TRBV28 and TRBJ2-5; D perhaps matches TRBD2 (7 bases). CDR3 length: 15 residues. The germline CDR1 and CDR2 sequences are MDHEN and SYDVKM. The CDR3 region is CTSSLGGVKSGTQYF. For the CDR3, the DNA is TGTACCAGCAGTTTAGGGGGGGTTAAGAGTGGGACCCAGTACTTC. The full variable domain, its missing parts supplied by reference TRBV28 and TRBJ2-5, is DVKVTQSSRYLVKRTGEKVFLECVQDMDHENMFWYRQDPGLGLRLIYFSYDVKMKEKGDIPEGYSVSREKKERFSLILESASTNQTSMYLCTSSLGGVKSGTQYFGPGTRLLVL.

This clonotype was seen only once. Likely a read error: the CDR3 ends without its conserved phenylalanine or tryptophan. V usage is TRBV6-1 and J usage is TRBJ1-2, with 9 bases identical to TRBD1. The CDR3 sequence is 13 residues long. Germline V CDR1 and CDR2: MNHNS, SASEGT. CDR3 loop: CVSMGTGRNGYTL. The CDR3 DNA reads as TGTGTCAGCATGGGGACAGGGAGGAATGGCTACACCTTA.

Regarding this clonotype: This may stem from a read error, because a much larger clone lies one nucleotide away. The V call is TRBV6-5, the J call TRBJ2-1; no reliable D call. V was shortened by 4 bases and J by 5 bases, with 15 bases between the two germline ends. The CDR3 runs 15 residues. From germline, CDR1 is MNHEY and CDR2 SVGAGI. CDR3 in amino acids: CASSLELFRHNEQFF. The CDR3 DNA follows: TGTGCCAGCAGTTTAGAGTTATTCAGGCACAATGAGCAGTTCTTC.

Of note for this clonotype: One base away lies a much larger clone, so this may be a sequencing read error. The chain is built from TRBV13 and TRBJ2-3, with 7 nucleotides matching TRBD1. This CDR3 comprises 13 residues. CDR1 and CDR2 from the germline V gene are PRHDT and FYEKMQ (reference sequence). Here the CDR3 DNA reads TGTGCCAGCGCCTCCGAGGGGACAGATACGCGGTATTTT. Amino acids: CASASEGTDTRYF.

On this clonotype itself: No conserved phenylalanine or tryptophan ends this CDR3, so it is likely a read error. V usage is TRBV11-2 and J usage is TRBJ2-6; no clear D. Per the germline V gene, CDR1 is SGHAT and CDR2 is FQNNGV. V lost 4 bases to trimming and J lost 0 bases, with 10 bases between them. This CDR3 spans 16 amino acids. The CDR3 DNA sequence: TGTGCCAGCAGCTGGTCAGATCCCTCTGGGGCCAACGTCCTGACTTTA. This translates into CASSWSDPSGANVLTL.

In the case of this clonotype: The conserved final phenylalanine or tryptophan is absent from the CDR3, which likely points to a read error. The chain joins TRBV4-1 to TRBJ2-7, with D possibly being TRBD2 (5 bases). This CDR3 has 17 amino acids. Germline V gene sequence: CDR1 MGHRA, CDR2 YSYEKL. CDR3 nucleotide sequence: TGCGCCAGCAGCCAAGATCTCGGGGAAGTCTTTTTCTACGAACAGTACATC. Translation: CASSQDLGEVFFYEQYI.

On this clonotype: A clone one base away is much larger, so this may be a read error. The chain carries TRBV29-1 and TRBJ1-2; D unresolved. The CDR3 totals 14 residues. Germline V lookup: CDR1 SQVTM, CDR2 ANQGSEA. The CDR3 bases are TGCAGCGTTGGGACGGATACCTATAACCATGGCTACACCTTC. This translates into CSVGTDTYNHGYTF.

This clonotype has ten or more counts. The J gene is TRBJ2-5, the V gene TRBV5-6; no reliable D call. Germline assignment: CDR1 SGHDT and CDR2 YYEEEE. V was clipped by 0 bases and J by 2 bases, with 5 bases between them. The CDR3 sequence is 13 residues long. The DNA of the CDR3 is TGTGCCAGCAGCTTGGCCCCACAAGAGACCCAGTACTTC. This translates into CASSLAPQETQYF.

On this clonotype itself: This sequence may be a read error, since a much larger clone differs from it by one base. The chain uses TRBV5-1 and TRBJ1-1; D unresolved. This CDR3 has 14 residues. Germline V gene data show CDR1 as SGHRS and CDR2 as YFSETQ. V was cut by 3 bases and J by 1 base, with 10 bases left in between. CDR3 in DNA: TGCGCCAGCAGCTCAATTGTTGGGAACACTGAAGCTTTCTTT. This codes for CASSSIVGNTEAFF.

The chain joins TRBV6-6 to TRBJ2-3; weak D call: TRBD2 (5 bases). V was pared by 9 bases and J by 5 bases, with 15 bases between. This CDR3 is built from 13 residues. Germline V gives CDR1 MNHNY, CDR2 SVGAGI (reference sequence). CDR3 bases: TGTGCCAGTAAGGACGCGAGCGGAGATACGCAGTATTTT. Encoded protein: CASKDASGDTQYF.

This clonotype showed up many times. This chain uses TRBV6-5 with TRBJ2-7; D unclear. V was cut by 5 bases and J by 3 bases, with 5 bases left in between. Looked up from germline, CDR1 is MNHEY and CDR2 is SVGAGI. The length of the CDR3 is 11 residues. The CDR3 DNA sequence: TGTGCCAGCAGTCAGAGCTACGAGCAGTACTTC. As protein: CASSQSYEQYF.

Concerning this clonotype: A much larger clone lies a single base off, so this may be a read error. CDR3 region: CSARGSSTSGSNNEQSF. The CDR3 DNA follows: TGCAGTGCTAGAGGCTCCTCGACTAGCGGGTCCAACAATGAGCAGTCCTTC. This chain connects TRBV20-1 to TRBJ2-1; 10 bases align to TRBD2. Germline CDR1 and CDR2: DFQATT and SNEGSKA (reference sequence). This CDR3 comprises 17 residues.

J is TRBJ2-3 and V is TRBV11-2; D is unresolved. Germline V lookup: CDR1 SGHAT, CDR2 FQNNGV. The CDR3 runs 14 residues. V lost 4 bases and J 5 bases, leaving 13 bases between the germline ends. CDR3 protein: CASSSLSVVDTQYF. The DNA for the CDR3 is TGTGCCAGCAGCTCTCTAAGCGTGGTAGATACGCAGTATTTT.

As for this clonotype: A much larger clone differs from this one at a single base, so this may be a read error. The V gene is TRBV20-1, the J gene TRBJ1-2; D may be TRBD1 (6 bases). Trimming pared 2 bases from V and 6 bases from J, leaving 7 bases between. The CDR3 covers 11 residues. Germline V gives CDR1 DFQATT, CDR2 SNEGSKA (reference sequence). The CDR3, as DNA: TGCAGTGCTAGAAGGGGGGATGGCTACACCTTC. This codes for CSARRGDGYTF.

The chain recombines TRBV6-2 or TRBV6-3 with TRBJ1-1, with a weak D call TRBD1 (6 bases). This CDR3 is 14 amino acids long. The ends were cut back, 6 bases at V and 0 bases at J, with 11 bases in the middle. Germline assignment: CDR1 MNHEY and CDR2 SVGEGT. CDR3 sequence reads: CASSRGQMNTEAFF. The CDR3 DNA reads as TGTGCCAGCAGCCGTGGACAGATGAACACTGAAGCTTTCTTT.

This clonotype has at least ten counts. The chain uses TRBV4-1 and TRBJ2-3; 9 bases match TRBD1. V trimming: 0 bases; J trimming: 2 bases; junction bases outside the gene matches: 9. The CDR3 contains 18 residues. The germline gives CDR1 MGHRA, CDR2 YSYEKL. CDR3 in DNA: TGCGCCAGCAGCCAAGATGAAGAGACAGGGGGATCCACAGATACGCAGTATTTT. Its translation: CASSQDEETGGSTDTQYF.

This clonotype occurred a few times. Germline is not matched at one junction end, which may reflect a read error. The chain uses TRBV12-3 or TRBV12-4 and TRBJ2-7, with D unresolved. This CDR3 is 15 amino acids long. The CDR3 nucleotides are TGTGCCAGCAGTTTAGAGATCGCGGACCCCTGCGAGCGGTACTTC. Translation: CASSLEIADPCERYF.

Worth noting for this clonotype: At one end, the junction sequence differs from germline, possibly due to a read error. The CDR3 bases are TGTGTCAGCAGTTACAGAACCAATGAGCAGTTCTTC. It codes for CVSSYRTNEQFF. The V call is TRBV6-2 or TRBV6-3, the J call TRBJ2-1; D unclear. The CDR3 extends over 12 amino acids. The germline CDR1 and CDR2 sequences are MNHEY and SVGEGT.

This clonotype showed up many times. The chain links TRBV6-5 to TRBJ1-2; no clear D gene. The germline gives CDR1 MNHEY, CDR2 SVGAGI. The CDR3 loop spans 13 amino acids. V dropped 5 bases and J dropped 3 bases, with 10 bases sitting between them. The CDR3 nucleotides are TGTGCCAGCAGTCCGGGAGCCGACTATGGCTACACCTTC. This translates into CASSPGADYGYTF.

As to this clonotype: The junction differs from germline at one of its ends, possibly a read error. The gene calls are TRBV11-2 and TRBJ1-4, with a weak D call TRBD1 (5 bases). The CDR3 runs 16 residues. CDR1 is SGHAT, CDR2 FQNNGV, per germline. Written as DNA, the CDR3 is TGTGCCAGCAGCCTTCAGGGCCAGGTGCATTGCGAAAAACTGTTCTTT. The encoded protein is CASSLQGQVHCEKLFF.

This clonotype appeared a few times. The V call is TRBV28, the J call TRBJ2-1; 7 nucleotides match TRBD2. Germline CDR1 MDHEN, CDR2 SYDVKM. The CDR3 is 12 residues long. Losses at the gene ends were 8 bases for V and 6 bases for J; bases not matched to a gene: 4. The CDR3 DNA follows: TGTGCCAGCGGGAGGGCCTCCAATGAGCAGTTCTTC. Its protein product is CASGRASNEQFF.

This clonotype was seen ten or more times. This clone may be a read error of a much larger clone one base away. The J gene is TRBJ2-5, the V gene TRBV10-3, with D perhaps being TRBD1 or TRBD2 (5 bases each). This CDR3 region has 14 residues. Trimming shortened V by 7 bases and J by 7 bases, and 19 bases separated the two germline ends. CDR1 is ENHRY and CDR2 is SYGVKD in the germline V gene. The CDR3 nucleotides are TGTGCCATCAAATCACCAGGGAGTGGAGGGACCCAGTACTTC. Residues: CAIKSPGSGGTQYF.

The sample holds many counts of this clonotype. The chain carries TRBV28 and TRBJ2-3; 9 nucleotides line up with TRBD1. V gave up 5 bases and J gave up 0 bases; unmatched junction bases: 6. CDR1 MDHEN and CDR2 SYDVKM come from the germline V gene. The CDR3 runs 16 residues. CDR3 protein: CASSPNRGPSTDTQYF. In DNA, the CDR3 is TGTGCCAGCAGTCCGAACAGGGGGCCCAGCACAGATACGCAGTATTTT.

As regards this clonotype: A much bigger clone sits one base away, suggesting this may be a read error. The V and J genes are TRBV6-1 and TRBJ2-3; TRBD2 agrees at 8 bases. Looked up from germline, CDR1 is MNHNS and CDR2 is SASEGT. The CDR3 runs to 14 residues. The CDR3 region has the DNA TGTGTCAGTACGGGACTAGAGACGACAGATACGCAGTATTTT. Translating it yields CVSTGLETTDTQYF.

At least ten counts were recorded for this clonotype. V and J are TRBV28 and TRBJ2-7, with D unclear. CDR1 MDHEN and CDR2 SYDVKM come from the germline V gene. The ends were cut back, 3 bases at V and 0 bases at J, with 6 bases in the middle. The CDR3 sequence is 13 residues long. CDR3 loop: CASSFSSSYEQYF. CDR3 bases: TGTGCCAGCAGTTTTAGCAGCTCCTACGAGCAGTACTTC.

In this sample, this clonotype is medium-sized. The gene calls are TRBV6-5 and TRBJ1-6, with TRBD1 matching over 7 bases. Germline-derived CDR1 and CDR2 are MNHEY and SVGAGI. Trimming took 6 bases from V and 0 from J; bases not matched to a gene: 5. The CDR3 contains 16 residues. CDR3 in DNA: TGTGCCAGCAGGCCGAGGGACAGCTCCTATAATTCACCCCTCCACTTT. Its translation: CASRPRDSSYNSPLHF.